There are a few counts of the clone carrying this T cell receptor (beta chain). The antigen is undetermined. Sample-barcoded 5' priming and a J-beta primer mix drove a second PCR of about 6 to 12 cycles. TCRdb passed the 5' RACE reads through MiXCR, listing each CDR3 protein once. The top ten hold more than 3% of the sample, which has under 800,000 distinct CDR3 sequences, roughly 20% seen once. The data originate from a study of blood T cells in healthy people across ages. Broader study findings: Greater diversity and more naive CD4+ cells were seen in long-lived donors than in aged donors.

V shed 7 bases and J 3 bases; nucleotides not matched to a gene: 8. Germline V gene lookup returns CDR1 SNHLY and CDR2 FYNNEI. The CDR3 sequence is 14 residues long. Sequenced material: blood. The clonotype originates from a man in his 70s in good health. The rearrangement links TRBV2 to TRBJ2-7; 8 bases are a match to TRBD2. The CDR3 here is CASKELAAVYEQYF. CDR3 nucleotides: TGTGCCAGCAAAGAACTAGCGGCGGTCTACGAGCAGTACTTC.